This TCR beta chain was recorded in a study of cytomegalovirus exposure and HLA in healthy donors. The V gene lost 8 bases and the J gene lost 5 bases, with 16 bases spanning the gap. From germline, CDR1 is MNHNY and CDR2 SVGAGI (reference sequence). The CDR3 has 13 residues. General study findings and limits: In vitro, three CMV-associated chains proved specific for CMV antigens.

Regarding this clone: Its antigen is unknown.

A multiplex PCR was run with 60 Vbeta primers and 13 Jbeta primers. TCRdb's table, derived via immunoSEQ multiplex PCR, lists solely in-frame clones and lacks some. The top ten hold approximately 0.51% of the sample, which has around 180,000 clones, around 79% seen once. The V gene is TRBV6-6, the J gene TRBJ2-7; tentative D call: TRBD1 (6 bases). Material for sequencing was PBMCs. This sequence was found in a woman aged 50 to 65 in good health and CMV-seronegative. The CDR3 region has the DNA TGTGCCAGCGGGGGCACTGTTCAGCACGAGCAGTACTTC. It specifies CASGGTVQHEQYF.